Below are 9 T cell receptor beta chains sequenced from a single sample in a study of T-cell reconstitution after alpha-beta-depleted transplantation in children (dated by TCRdb to the mid-2010s). Beyond this particular receptor, the publication reports: About two months after transplant, the apparently early recovery of alphabetaT-cell counts reportedly depended on just several hundred clones that had expanded rapidly and came from non-depleted graft cells.

Libraries were prepared through PCR. The sequencing machine was an Illumina HiSeq 2500. To normalize quantification of the TCRbeta repertoire, the TCR libraries were built with molecular barcoding that relied on unique molecular identifiers. TCRdb handled the public reads itself, with Q25 trimming in fastp and clone calling in MiXCR, and kept productive beta chains. Rows merge per CDR3 protein into single entries with the most common DNA and genes. Counted in this sample were 30,000 or so distinct CDR3 sequences; 6% to 8.5% of them appeared once. The ten largest clonotypes hold around 30% of the sample. What this sample's time point label stands for: day 60 (about 2 months) after transplantation. The sample's treatment or condition, from its label and the paper: allogeneic hematopoietic cell transplantation with graft depleted of TCRalphabeta T cells and CD19 B cells. What these receptors recognize is not known.

Sequencing used peripheral blood, obtained 60 days after TCRalphabeta/CD19-depleted stem cell transplant. The receptors were gathered from a child less than two years old who had a stem cell transplant for acute myeloid leukemia, so the T cells may come from the graft donor.

The chain couples TRBV27 to TRBJ1-1, with D unclear. CDR3 size: 13 residues. Germline V gives CDR1 MNHEY, CDR2 SMNVEV (reference sequence). CDR3 residues: CGTCYPPTGGAFF. The CDR3 coding sequence is TGTGGCACCTGTTATCCGCCAACCGGAGGGGCTTTCTTT.

This clonotype was seen repeatedly, ten times or more. The chain couples TRBV7-6 to TRBJ2-1; the D is unclear. CDR1 is SGHVS, CDR2 FNYEAQ, per germline. V lost 0 bases to trimming and J lost 1 base, with 4 bases between them. The CDR3 spans 14 residues. Here the CDR3 DNA reads TGTGCCAGCAGCTTAGCGGGGTCCTACAATGAGCAGTTCTTC. Its translation is CASSLAGSYNEQFF.

This clonotype was counted many times. The chain has TRBV2 and TRBJ2-3; 7 bases are a match to TRBD2. The CDR3 length is 17 residues. The germline V gene encodes CDR1 SNHLY and CDR2 FYNNEI. V lost 0 bases, J lost 2 bases, and 8 bases stayed unmatched. The CDR3 spells CASSEARTSRLTDTQYF. The CDR3 bases are TGTGCCAGCAGTGAAGCTCGGACTAGTCGGCTCACAGATACGCAGTATTTT.

In its sample, this clonotype was seen many times. The chain recombines TRBV5-1 with TRBJ2-1, with 11 bases fitting TRBD2. The V gene's germline CDR1 is SGHRS and CDR2 YFSETQ. After removal of 0 bases from V and 9 bases from J, the junction contained 5 bases not matched to a gene. The CDR3 totals 15 residues. The CDR3 region has the DNA TGCGCCAGCAGCTTGGCGGCTAGCGGGAGGCCTGAGCAGTTCTTC. Amino acid sequence: CASSLAASGRPEQFF.

This clonotype was recorded many times. The CDR3 loop is CASSLGDGYSYGYTF. The CDR3 region has the DNA TGTGCCAGCAGTTTAGGGGACGGCTACTCATATGGCTACACCTTC. This chain links TRBV12-3 or TRBV12-4 with TRBJ1-2; possibly TRBD1 for D (5 bases). This CDR3 region has 15 residues. Deletions cut 1 base from V and 5 bases from J, with 14 bases between.

This clonotype was seen ten or more times. This sequence joins TRBV12-3 or TRBV12-4 and TRBJ2-2; D gene unclear. There are 13 residues in the CDR3. Between the trimmed V and J ends, which lost 6 bases and 5 bases, there was a span of 10 bases. CDR3: CASRPSETGELFF. CDR3 DNA: TGTGCCAGCAGGCCCTCAGAGACCGGGGAGCTGTTTTTT.

This clonotype was observed many times. The chain combines TRBV20-1 with TRBJ2-3, with 8 bases identical to TRBD2. The CDR3 has 18 amino acids. Germline values: CDR1 DFQATT, CDR2 SNEGSKA (reference sequence). After removal of 1 base from V and 0 bases from J, the junction contained 12 bases not matched to a gene. CDR3 loop: CSARVRLARKTSTDTQYF. CDR3 coding DNA: TGCAGTGCTAGAGTTCGACTAGCGAGGAAAACTAGCACAGATACGCAGTATTTT.

This clonotype appeared many times. This rearrangement joins TRBV7-8 to TRBJ2-5; D might be TRBD2 (5 bases). Germline loops: CDR1 SGHVS, CDR2 FQNEAQ. Trimming pared 5 bases from V and 6 bases from J, leaving 16 bases between. This CDR3 is built from 14 residues. CDR3 nucleotide sequence: TGTGCCAGCAGCACCGGGCCGACCGGGAAGACCCAGTACTTC. Translation: CASSTGPTGKTQYF.

This clonotype was recorded at least ten times. The chain is built from TRBV2 and TRBJ2-4; D assignment may be TRBD1 or TRBD2 (6 bases each). CDR3 size: 10 residues. The V end lost 6 bases, the J end lost 11 bases, and 8 bases lay between the germline ends. CDR1 SNHLY and CDR2 FYNNEI come from the germline V gene. This chain's CDR3 is CASRRGVQYF. CDR3 sequence (DNA): TGTGCCAGCAGGAGGGGGGTTCAGTACTTC.